The T cell receptor beta chain under discussion was sequenced for a study of radiotherapy plus CTLA-4 blockade in lung cancer. V shed 4 bases and J 2 bases; nucleotides not matched to a gene: 3. This CDR3 has 13 residues. Germline V gene lookup returns CDR1 SGHNT and CDR2 YYREEE (reference sequence). Using immunoSEQ multiplex PCR, the repertoire was profiled, and TCRdb retains in-frame clones only, with some absent. The sample consists of about 100,000 clones, roughly 85% of them appearing once. This TCR was recovered from a human donor with non-small cell lung cancer who had stable disease on radiotherapy plus ipilimumab. The starting material was peripheral blood, obtained from a patient treated with radiotherapy plus ipilimumab. This sequence joins TRBV5-4 and TRBJ2-7; 7 nucleotides align to TRBD1. This CDR3 is CASSAGTAYEQYF. CDR3 DNA sequence: TGTGCCAGCAGCGCCGGGACAGCCTACGAGCAGTACTTC.